The TCR beta chain under discussion was sequenced for a study of CD8 T cells in ankylosing spondylitis. The TCR beta libraries were generated through quantitative 5'-RACE incorporating molecular barcodes. One entry per CDR3 protein results from TCRdb running MiXCR on the 5' RACE reads. The sample has around 39,000 distinct CDR3 sequences, about an eighth seen once; the top ten hold roughly 32%. The table lists this clonotype with a few counts. Its target is unknown. Study-level results: According to the report, clones linked to the disease were significantly enriched in matched synovial fluid samples taken from ankylosing spondylitis patients. Seemingly characteristic of ankylosing spondylitis blood was a TCR beta motif consisting of 7 or 8 highly homologous variants.

V lost 1 base and J 2 bases, leaving 10 bases between the germline ends. Germline loops: CDR1 SGDLS, CDR2 YYNGEE. This CDR3 comprises 14 residues. Sample: synovial fluid, either unsorted or a sorted T cell fraction (not recorded which). This TCR derives from a male donor with ankylosing spondylitis. The genes are TRBV9 and TRBJ2-7; no reliable D call. DNA of the CDR3: TGTGCCAGCAGCGTACTCGGTGGGGCCTACGAGCAGTACTTC. Translating gives CASSVLGGAYEQYF.